Following are 21 T cell receptor beta chains from one sample sequenced in a study of control samples from healthy donors and cancer patients. Data came from immunoSEQ multiplex PCR; TCRdb stores just in-frame clones and leaves some out. The sample gives about 130,000 clones, more than 80% of which show up once; around 2.3% is in the top ten. Sequenced sample: blood. These receptors came from a man aged 35-49 years in good health.

Regarding this clone: Additional DNA sequences in this sample encode the identical CDR3. The chain's CDR3 is CASSLSRANYGYTF. CDR3 DNA sequence: TGCGCCAGCAGCTTGTCTCGGGCTAACTATGGCTACACCTTC. The chain employs TRBV5-1 and TRBJ1-2; unclear D gene. The CDR3 covers 14 residues. Trimming pared 1 base from V and 0 bases from J, leaving 7 bases between. CDR1 and CDR2 (germline): SGHRS, YFSETQ.

The chain is built from TRBV28 and TRBJ2-7; D is ambiguous. This CDR3 spans 13 amino acids. Between the trimmed V and J ends, which lost 5 bases and 5 bases, there was a span of 13 bases. The germline V gene has CDR1 MDHEN and CDR2 SYDVKM. In nucleotides, the CDR3 is TGTGCCAGCAGTGCCCCCTCGAAGGACGAGCAGTACTTC. This encodes CASSAPSKDEQYF. The full variable domain, its missing parts supplied by reference TRBV28 and TRBJ2-7, is DVKVTQSSRYLVKRTGEKVFLECVQDMDHENMFWYRQDPGLGLRLIYFSYDVKMKEKGDIPEGYSVSREKKERFSLILESASTNQTSMYLCASSAPSKDEQYFGPGTRLTVT.

The chain joins TRBV6-5 to TRBJ1-2; 9 bases fit TRBD1. Germline V gives CDR1 MNHEY, CDR2 SVGAGI. The V and J ends lost 6 bases and 4 bases, in that order; junction bases with no gene match: 6. CDR3 length: 14 amino acids. CDR3 in amino acids: CASRTGQGFYGYTF. The DNA of the CDR3 is TGTGCCAGCAGAACGGGACAGGGATTCTATGGCTACACCTTC.

This chain uses TRBV7-3 with TRBJ2-7, with 8 bases that match TRBD2. The V gene end was trimmed by 2 bases and the J gene end by 7 bases; junction bases not matched to a gene: 7. The CDR3 covers 14 residues. Germline assignment: CDR1 SGHTA and CDR2 FQGTGA. In DNA, the CDR3 is TGTGCCAGCAGCTTATTGAGCGGGGGTGGTGAGCAGTACTTC. It translates to CASSLLSGGGEQYF.

This chain joins TRBV5-1 and TRBJ2-4; TRBD2 is a possible D gene (5 bases). Germline V gives CDR1 SGHRS, CDR2 YFSETQ. This CDR3 comprises 11 residues. Trimming left V 0 bases short and J 10 bases short, with 5 bases between. The CDR3 sequence is CASSLGEIQYF. CDR3 nucleotides: TGCGCCAGCAGCTTGGGGGAGATTCAGTACTTC.

The CDR3 DNA is TGTGCCAGCAGTTACTTGATAAAGGGAGGGTCACCCCTCCACTTT. This codes for CASSYLIKGGSPLHF. The chain uses TRBV6-5 and TRBJ1-6; D is undetermined. Germline loops: CDR1 MNHEY, CDR2 SVGAGI. The CDR3 extends over 15 amino acids. Deletions cut 1 base from V and 10 bases from J, with 14 bases between.

This sequence joins TRBV5-6 and TRBJ1-2; the match to TRBD1 covers 11 bases. V shed 1 base and J 6 bases; nucleotides not matched to a gene: 8. CDR1 is SGHDT and CDR2 is YYEEEE in the germline V gene. The CDR3 runs 16 residues. The chain's CDR3 is CASSLRVGQGAHGYTF. CDR3 nucleotides: TGTGCCAGCAGCTTGAGGGTCGGACAGGGGGCCCATGGCTACACCTTC.

In this sample, this clone turned up a few times. The V gene is TRBV7-3, the J gene TRBJ2-1; D gene uncertain. V lost 0 bases and J lost 6, with 0 bases in between. The CDR3 has 11 amino acids. Germline V gene lookup returns CDR1 SGHTA and CDR2 FQGTGA. CDR3 sequence: CASSLTNEQFF. CDR3 coding DNA: TGTGCCAGCAGCTTAACCAATGAGCAGTTCTTC.

The CDR3: CASSLGGAGGNTIYF. CDR3 nucleotides: TGTGCCAGCAGTTTAGGGGGGGCAGGTGGAAACACCATATATTTT. This chain links TRBV28 with TRBJ1-3; D may be TRBD1 (6 bases). Germline CDR1 reads MDHEN; CDR2 reads SYDVKM. The V gene lost 2 bases and the J gene lost 3 bases, with 11 bases spanning the gap. This CDR3 spans 15 amino acids.

The chain links TRBV30 to TRBJ1-4, with D uncertain. Trimming cost V 2 bases and J 0 bases, with 13 bases left between them. The CDR3 covers 16 residues. CDR1 is GTSNPN, CDR2 SVGIG, per germline (reference sequence). Here the CDR3 reads CAWSPDRTPTNEKLFF. For the CDR3, the DNA is TGTGCCTGGAGTCCCGACCGGACCCCAACTAATGAAAAACTGTTTTTT.

This clone appeared a single time. The chain joins TRBV18 to TRBJ2-2; 7 bases line up with TRBD1. V was clipped by 4 bases and J by 0 bases; unmatched bases: 8. This CDR3 has 17 amino acids. Germline CDR1 reads KGHSH; CDR2 reads LQKENI. The CDR3 is CASSQLSGTANTGELFF. The CDR3 DNA follows: TGTGCCAGCTCACAGCTTTCCGGGACAGCGAACACCGGGGAGCTGTTTTTT.

This clone was seen a handful of times. The chain recombines TRBV11-2 with TRBJ2-7; TRBD1 agrees at 8 bases. The germline V gene encodes CDR1 SGHAT and CDR2 FQNNGV. There are 14 residues in the CDR3. V shed 4 bases, J shed 3 bases, and the junction held 5 bases outside the gene matches. In nucleotides, the CDR3 is TGTGCCAGCAGCTACAGGGGGAATCACTACGAGCAGTACTTC. It is translated as CASSYRGNHYEQYF. Full variable domain (rest looked up from reference TRBV11-2 and TRBJ2-7): EAGVAQSPRYKIIEKRQSVAFWCNPISGHATLYWYQQILGQGPKLLIQFQNNGVVDDSQLPKDRFSAERLKGVDSTLKIQPAKLEDSAVYLCASSYRGNHYEQYFGPGTRLTVT.

The gene calls are TRBV19 and TRBJ2-7; D gene ambiguous. The V gene's germline CDR1 is LNHDA and CDR2 SQIVND (reference sequence). The length of the CDR3 is 13 residues. The V and J ends lost 0 bases and 0 bases respectively, with 3 bases between them. The CDR3 DNA reads TGTGCCAGTAGTATAGACATCTCCTACGAGCAGTACTTC. Amino acids: CASSIDISYEQYF. Filled out from reference TRBV19 and TRBJ2-7, the complete variable domain reads DGGITQSPKYLFRKEGQNVTLSCEQNLNHDAMYWYRQDPGQGLRLIYYSQIVNDFQKGDIAEGYSVSREKKESFPLTVTSAQKNPTAFYLCASSIDISYEQYFGPGTRLTVT.

This chain's CDR3 is CASGQGGDWIETQYF. CDR3 DNA sequence: TGTGCCAGCGGACAGGGAGGAGATTGGATAGAGACCCAGTACTTC. The chain uses TRBV7-8 and TRBJ2-5, with 8 positions matching TRBD1. In germline, CDR1 is SGHVS, CDR2 FQNEAQ. This CDR3 is 15 amino acids long. The V gene end was trimmed by 8 bases and the J gene end by 4 bases; junction bases not matched to a gene: 12.

This chain connects TRBV6-5 to TRBJ2-3; tentatively, D is TRBD2 (5 bases). The germline CDR1 and CDR2 sequences are MNHEY and SVGAGI. There are 16 residues in the CDR3. V lost 2 bases and J lost 4, with 16 bases in between. The CDR3 nucleotides read TGTGCCAGCAGTTACCTGGACTTTGGGGAGCCAGATACGCAGTATTTT. Residues: CASSYLDFGEPDTQYF.

The J gene is TRBJ2-5, the V gene TRBV6-5; no definite D call. This CDR3 is built from 11 residues. V shed 4 bases and J shed 3 bases, with 3 bases lying between them. In germline, CDR1 is MNHEY, CDR2 SVGAGI. The CDR3 region has the DNA TGTGCCAGCAGTTCGGAAGAGACCCAGTACTTC. Translating gives CASSSEETQYF.

The chain is built from TRBV9 and TRBJ1-1; TRBD1 aligns across 7 bases. V trimming: 4 bases; J trimming: 10 bases; junction bases outside the gene matches: 13. CDR3 length equals 14 residues. Germline V gives CDR1 SGDLS, CDR2 YYNGEE. As DNA, the CDR3 is TGTGCCAGCAGCTCCCGCCCCACAGGGGCGCGAGCTTTCTTT. It codes for CASSSRPTGARAFF.

The chain couples TRBV29-1 to TRBJ2-7; 8 bases match TRBD2. With V trimmed by 7 bases and J by 0 bases, 5 bases remained unmatched. The CDR3 covers 13 residues. In germline, CDR1 is SQVTM, CDR2 ANQGSEA. The DNA for the CDR3 is TGCAGCGCGAGAGCGGGGGACTCCTACGAGCAGTACTTC. Translation gives CSARAGDSYEQYF.

The chain is built from TRBV5-1 and TRBJ2-5, with 11 bases identical to TRBD2. Germline-derived CDR1 and CDR2 are SGHRS and YFSETQ. V dropped 1 base and J dropped 2; count of bases not matched to a gene: 4. The CDR3 totals 16 residues. CDR3 loop: CASSLFSSGGQETQYF. The DNA for the CDR3 is TGCGCCAGCAGCTTGTTTTCTAGCGGGGGGCAAGAGACCCAGTACTTC. The full variable domain, completed using reference TRBV5-1 and TRBJ2-5, is KAGVTQTPRYLIKTRGQQVTLSCSPISGHRSVSWYQQTPGQGLQFLFEYFSETQRNKGNFPGRFSGRQFSNSRSEMNVSTLELGDSALYLCASSLFSSGGQETQYFGPGTRLLVL.

The chain links TRBV11-2 to TRBJ1-5, with 7 bases matching TRBD1. V shed 5 bases and J 3 bases; nucleotides not matched to a gene: 4. This CDR3 comprises 14 residues. The germline V gene has CDR1 SGHAT and CDR2 FQNNGV. CDR3 sequence: CASSPTGNNQPQHF. In nucleotides, the CDR3 is TGTGCCAGCAGCCCGACAGGGAACAATCAGCCCCAGCATTTT. Complete variable domain (other parts from reference TRBV11-2 and TRBJ1-5): EAGVAQSPRYKIIEKRQSVAFWCNPISGHATLYWYQQILGQGPKLLIQFQNNGVVDDSQLPKDRFSAERLKGVDSTLKIQPAKLEDSAVYLCASSPTGNNQPQHFGDGTRLSIL.

For this clone: The limits of the CDR3 on the DNA are not certain, so only TCRdb's listed CDR3 is given. J is TRBJ1-5 and V is TRBV28; the table's D gene call, TRBD1, was not cross checked with the DNA. The CDR3 has 19 amino acids, counting both end residues. Germline CDR1 reads MDHEN; CDR2 reads SYDVKM. This chain's CDR3 is CASSSSTGTGFYSNQPQHF.